This T cell receptor beta chain was profiled in a study of identical twins. TCRdb re-analysed the 5' RACE reads in MiXCR, keeping a single row per CDR3 protein. In the table there are fewer than 500,000 distinct CDR3 sequences, roughly an eighth of which are singletons. Per germline, CDR1 MGHRA and CDR2 YSYEKL. The J segment lost 3 bases and the V segment lost 7 bases, leaving 17 bases of the junction unmatched. The CDR3 loop spans 18 amino acids. These data also featured in a second study, about yellow fever vaccine responses in identical twins.

The chain combines TRBV4-1 with TRBJ2-7; TRBD2 matches at 11 bases. Sequencing was done on a sample of CD4+ T cells sorted from blood. The sequence derives from a young woman in good health. CDR3 DNA: TGCGCCAGCACGCCCCTCGGGACTAGCGGACCTCCTAACTACGAGCAGTACTTC. Translated: CASTPLGTSGPPNYEQYF.